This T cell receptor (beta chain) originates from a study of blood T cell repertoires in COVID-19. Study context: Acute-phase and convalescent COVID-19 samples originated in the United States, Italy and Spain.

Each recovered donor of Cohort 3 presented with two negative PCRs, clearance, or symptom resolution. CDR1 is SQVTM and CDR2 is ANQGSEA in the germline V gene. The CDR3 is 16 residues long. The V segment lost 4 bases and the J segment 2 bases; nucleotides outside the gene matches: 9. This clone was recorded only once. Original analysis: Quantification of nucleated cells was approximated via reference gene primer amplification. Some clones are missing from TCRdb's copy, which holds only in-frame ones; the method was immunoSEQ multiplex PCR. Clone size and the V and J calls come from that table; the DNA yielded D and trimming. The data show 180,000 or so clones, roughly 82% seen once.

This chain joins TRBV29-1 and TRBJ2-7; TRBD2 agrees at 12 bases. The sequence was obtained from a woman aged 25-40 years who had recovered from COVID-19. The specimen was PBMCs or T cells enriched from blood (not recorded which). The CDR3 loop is CSVVPTSGSPPYEQYF. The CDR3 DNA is TGCAGCGTTGTACCGACTAGCGGGAGTCCCCCCTACGAGCAGTACTTC.